This entry concerns a single T cell receptor beta chain. Its antigen is undetermined. The entry originates in a study of cytomegalovirus exposure and HLA in healthy donors. Study findings and constraints: Some public TCRs appeared in many individuals, while most sequences were rare. Cytomegalovirus association was assigned to around 150 TCR beta chains.

The CDR3 has 16 amino acids. The V and J ends lost 2 bases and 1 base respectively, with 14 bases between them. Germline CDR1 is MNHEY and CDR2 is SVGAGI. Repertoires were generated with immunoSEQ multiplex PCR, while TCRdb's copy carries only in-frame clones and drops some. The sample consists of about 82,000 clones, approximately 95% of them appearing once. Separate from the approximately 670-subject first cohort, the approximately 120-subject validation cohort was the one that the donors belonged to. The chain uses TRBV6-5 and TRBJ1-1; D unclear. This sequence originates from a woman under 30 in good health and CMV-seronegative. The sequenced sample consisted of PBMCs. The CDR3 is CASSYDPTASNTEAFF. For the CDR3, the DNA is TGTGCCAGCAGTTACGACCCAACAGCCTCGAACACTGAAGCTTTCTTT.